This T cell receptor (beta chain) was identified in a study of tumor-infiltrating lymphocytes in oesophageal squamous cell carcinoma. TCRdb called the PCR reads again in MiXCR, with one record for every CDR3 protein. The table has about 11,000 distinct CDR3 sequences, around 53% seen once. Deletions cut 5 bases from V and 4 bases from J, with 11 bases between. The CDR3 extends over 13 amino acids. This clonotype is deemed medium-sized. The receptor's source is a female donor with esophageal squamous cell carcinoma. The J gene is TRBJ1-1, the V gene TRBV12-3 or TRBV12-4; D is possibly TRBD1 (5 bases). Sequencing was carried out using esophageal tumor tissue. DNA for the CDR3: TGTGCCAGCAGTATACAGGAGGGCACTGAAGCTTTCTTT. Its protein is CASSIQEGTEAFF.